Listed below are T cell receptor beta chains from one sample, sequenced in a study of T cell repertoires in cytomegalovirus infection. These receptors' antigens are unknown. TCRdb fed the reads into MiXCR, producing one record per CDR3 protein. The repertoire consists of about 51,000 distinct CDR3 sequences, with around 18% occurring once and the leading ten covering more than 25%. This sample comprised CD8+ T cells from cultured PBMCs, obtained from culture after CMV antigen stimulation. The receptors come from a human donor in good health (CMV status not recorded). Some clones in this sample may be carry-over from other donors' samples. Both conserved end residues are part of each CDR3. A D gene is named only where the DNA matches it firmly. Clone size is shown for a subset of rows, as once, few, many or a class of expanded clone.

j_gene	d_gene	v_gene	abundance	CDR3nt	CDR3aa
TRBJ2-7	.	TRBV7-8	.	TGTGCCAGCAGCTTAGAGGTTAGCGGAACCTACGAGCAGTACTTC	CASSLEVSGTYEQYF
TRBJ1-6	.	TRBV7-2	many	TGTGCCAGCAGCTCCCCGGGGCGGGGCTTCTATAATTCACCCCTCCACTTT	CASSSPGRGFYNSPLHF
TRBJ2-3	.	TRBV12-3/TRBV12-4	.	TGTGCCAGCAGTTTCGTAGGGGGGTCCCTGACAGATACGCAGTATTTT	CASSFVGGSLTDTQYF
TRBJ1-5	.	TRBV7-2	few	TGTGCCAGCAGCTTAGGCGTAAATAGCAATCAGCCCCAGCATTTT	CASSLGVNSNQPQHF
TRBJ1-2	.	TRBV12-3/TRBV12-4	few	TGTGCCAGCAGTCCCCCCGGGGAGGTGATCTATGGCTACACCTTC	CASSPPGEVIYGYTF
TRBJ2-1	TRBD2	TRBV19	.	TGTGCCAGTAAGGGACTAGCGGGGGGGCTCGATGAGCAGTTCTTC	CASKGLAGGLDEQFF
TRBJ2-6	.	TRBV27	few	TGTGCCAGCAGCCCTCAGATCTCTGGGGCCAACGTCCTGACTTTC	CASSPQISGANVLTF
TRBJ2-2	.	TRBV14	.	TGTGCCAGCAGCCAAGTCGGCAGGGCTAGTACCGGGGAGCTGTTTTTT	CASSQVGRASTGELFF
TRBJ2-1	TRBD2	TRBV27	few	TGTGCCACGGGACTAGCGGAGGGCCCCTTCTACAATGAGCAGTTCTTC	CATGLAEGPFYNEQFF
TRBJ2-5	TRBD2	TRBV6-1	many	TGTGCCAGCAGTGAATATATTAGCGGGGTCCAAGAGACCCAGTACTTC	CASSEYISGVQETQYF
TRBJ2-1	TRBD2	TRBV20-1	.	TGCAGTGCTTTTAGGATCCGGGGGGGGAGCCGACTAGCGGGAGACCCCCACAATGAGCAGTTCTTC	CSAFRIRGGSRLAGDPHNEQFF
TRBJ1-1	.	TRBV19	few	TGTGCCAATACCTTAGGGGGGAACACTGAAGCTTTCTTT	CANTLGGNTEAFF
TRBJ2-2	.	TRBV6-1	.	TGTGCCAGCAGTTTTCTAGTGGCGGGGAACACCGGGGAGCTGTTTTTT	CASSFLVAGNTGELFF
TRBJ2-1	TRBD2	TRBV6-1	.	TGTGCCAGCAGTGAATGGGCTAGCGGCTATGAGCAGTTCTTC	CASSEWASGYEQFF
TRBJ2-3	.	TRBV11-2	few	TGTGCCAGCAGCCTGTTTGTAGATACGCAGTATTTT	CASSLFVDTQYF
TRBJ2-7	TRBD2	TRBV7-2	few	TGTGCCAGCAGCCGAATAGCGGGGTACGAGCAGTACTTC	CASSRIAGYEQYF
TRBJ1-1	.	TRBV20-1	.	TGCAGTGCTCCCAGGGCGGACACTGAAGCTTTCTTT	CSAPRADTEAFF
TRBJ2-7	TRBD2	TRBV7-8	.	TGTGCCAGCAGACCACTAGCGGGGGCCTCCTACGAGCAGTACTTC	CASRPLAGASYEQYF
TRBJ1-5	TRBD1	TRBV7-2	few	TGTGCCAGCAGTGACAGGGCATATAGCAATCAGCCCCAGCATTTT	CASSDRAYSNQPQHF
TRBJ2-5	TRBD2	TRBV7-1	.	TGTGCCAGCAGCCCCGCGCCACTAGCGCCTAAAGAGACCCAGTACTTC	CASSPAPLAPKETQYF
TRBJ2-1	.	TRBV27	few	TGTGCCAGCAGTCCTAGCTGGGCGTCCTACAATGAGCAGTTCTTC	CASSPSWASYNEQFF
TRBJ2-1	.	TRBV7-6	few	TGTGCCAGCAGCTTTCGCGAAAGGTCCTACAATGAGCAGTTCTTC	CASSFRERSYNEQFF